Listed below are T cell receptor beta chains from one sample, sequenced in a study of lymphopenia after photon versus proton radiotherapy. TCRdb's copy holds only in-frame clones and misses some; the assay was immunoSEQ multiplex PCR. The repertoire has 30,000 to 40,000 clones, around 82% of them found once; the top ten carry about 14%. Sequencing used peripheral blood, obtained from a patient treated with proton-based radiotherapy. Every receptor here comes from a woman in her 70s with pancreatic cancer. Each CDR3 is given without its conserved first and last residue. Clone size is given for some rows only: seen once, a few or many times, or a class if the clone is expanded.

clone size	CDR3 length	V gene	J gene	CDR3 protein
NA	12	TRBV9	TRBJ1-4	ASSKTATNEKLF
NA	13	TRBV2	TRBJ1-5	ASSGGDRAGEPQH
NA	11	TRBV19	TRBJ2-5	ASSTPGGGQQY
NA	12	TRBV5-1	TRBJ2-3	ASSLGSSTDTQY
NA	12	TRBV5-6	TRBJ2-7	ASSLWPNLYEQY
NA	18	TRBV11-3	TRBJ2-7	ASSLERTILAGGLTYEQY
NA	13	TRBV6-5	TRBJ2-7	ASRKTERGTYEQY
NA	14	TRBV7-9	TRBJ2-1	ASSLESRLADNEQF
few	12	TRBV29-1	TRBJ2-2	SVGRTGNTGELF
once	13	TRBV27	TRBJ2-5	ASSLDGGRGETQY
NA	12	TRBV19	TRBJ1-5	ASSKTGGSQPQH
NA	15	TRBV27	TRBJ1-5	ASSLPPAQHGHQPQH
NA	11	TRBV27	TRBJ2-1	ASSFNRNNEQF
NA	15	TRBV10-2	TRBJ2-1	ASTNSGGSLSGNEQF
NA	13	TRBV6-1	TRBJ1-5	ASSEARGRGQPQH
NA	13	TRBV14	TRBJ2-7	ASSQALGFTYEQY
NA	13	TRBV6-1	TRBJ1-2	ASSASTVSNYGYT
NA	15	TRBV7-9	TRBJ2-6	ASSKLTGSAGANVLT
NA	19	TRBV28	TRBJ2-1	ASSRHAGTGDPAYSYNEQF
NA	9	TRBV7-2	TRBJ1-1	ASSSHRGAF
NA	13	TRBV11-3	TRBJ2-5	ASSLTGEARETQY
NA	12	TRBV28	TRBJ1-2	ASRMAGGAGGYT
NA	14	TRBV10-2	TRBJ2-7	ASSESEAGGSYEQY
NA	14	TRBV7-9	TRBJ1-2	ASSLFLSAANYGYT
NA	11	TRBV11-3	TRBJ2-3	ASSLTSTDTQY
NA	13	TRBV19	TRBJ1-5	ASSDQGYSNQPQH
NA	12	TRBV11-2	TRBJ2-2	ASSSSSNTGELF
NA	15	TRBV7-8	TRBJ1-5	ASSPQSGAWLDQPQH
once	14	TRBV28	TRBJ1-3	ASSLYRGGEKNTIY
NA	10	TRBV7-6	TRBJ2-1	ASSFSGNEQF
few	12	TRBV7-6	TRBJ1-5	ASSLRGVNQPQH
once	13	TRBV6-1	TRBJ2-1	ASSVSGTATNEQF
NA	13	TRBV6-1	TRBJ1-4	ASSGRTGGDEKLF
NA	16	TRBV6-1	TRBJ1-5	ASSDRGQGLNSNQPQH
few	13	TRBV5-5	TRBJ2-1	ASSLGTSGYNEQF
NA	13	TRBV25-1	TRBJ2-5	ASSEKGAIMETQY
NA	14	TRBV14	TRBJ2-2	ASSQIAGTNTGELF
NA	11	TRBV19	TRBJ1-5	ASHLTGTQPQH
NA	8	TRBV27	TRBJ2-7	ASGTYEQY
NA	15	TRBV30	TRBJ2-1	AGGLAGGVRSYNEQF
NA	13	TRBV7-2	TRBJ2-5	ASSLGGSGMETQY
once	10	TRBV2	TRBJ2-6	ASSREGNVLT
NA	13	TRBV7-9	TRBJ2-7	ASSFYRDSTYEQY
NA	13	TRBV6-6	TRBJ1-6	ASSYDAGKSSPLH
NA	12	TRBV6-1	TRBJ2-2	ASSELALTGELF
NA	14	TRBV7-2	TRBJ1-2	ASSLDLPGLGYGYT